Shown below are 26 T cell receptor beta chains from a single sample sequenced in a study of T cells in Graves' hyperthyroidism and ophthalmopathy. It was RNA transcripts that yielded the amplified TCR beta CDR3 regions. The HTBI primer set was used in a first-round RT-PCR of the TCR CDR3. TCRdb analysed the multiplex PCR reads with MiXCR anew, one entry per CDR3 protein. In the table there are some 500,000 distinct CDR3 sequences, roughly 15% of which are singletons. Sequences were obtained from blood. All receptors derive from a woman aged 25 to 39 with Graves' ophthalmopathy.

This clonotype has a handful of counts. The J gene is TRBJ2-3, the V gene TRBV5-1, with 7 bases lining up with TRBD1. Germline CDR1 is SGHRS and CDR2 is YFSETQ. V was pared by 3 bases and J by 6 bases, with 7 bases of the junction left unmatched. There are 14 residues in the CDR3. CDR3 sequence (DNA): TGCGCCAGCAGCTCCAACAGGGGAGAGGATACGCAGTATTTT. Amino acid sequence: CASSSNRGEDTQYF.

The chain joins TRBV10-3 to TRBJ2-3; D could derive from TRBD1 or TRBD2 (5 bases each). Trimming took off 7 bases at V and 2 bases at J, with 13 bases between the two ends. Germline assignment: CDR1 ENHRY and CDR2 SYGVKD. This CDR3 comprises 14 residues. This CDR3 is CAITARGDTDTQYF. The CDR3 DNA sequence: TGTGCCATCACAGCCAGAGGGGACACAGATACGCAGTATTTT.

The rearrangement joins TRBV7-6 to TRBJ2-1; no definite D call. The CDR3 totals 16 residues. Between the trimmed V and J ends, which lost 3 bases and 9 bases, there was a span of 21 bases. Germline V CDR1 and CDR2: SGHVS, FNYEAQ. The CDR3 nucleotides are TGTGCCAGCAGCTTTAATGTCGGCACGGGCTTGGTTGAGCAGTTCTTC. Amino acids: CASSFNVGTGLVEQFF.

V usage is TRBV28 and J usage is TRBJ2-7; 8 bases align to TRBD2. CDR1 and CDR2 (germline): MDHEN, SYDVKM. V shed 3 bases, J shed 6 bases, and the junction held 10 bases outside the gene matches. This CDR3 is built from 15 residues. CDR3 amino acids: CASSLAGTSGREQYF. The CDR3 DNA is TGTGCCAGCAGTTTGGCCGGGACTAGTGGGCGCGAGCAGTACTTC.

This chain connects TRBV15 to TRBJ2-5, with D perhaps TRBD1 or TRBD2 (5 bases each). This CDR3 region has 14 residues. CDR1 LNHNV and CDR2 YYDKDF come from the germline V gene (reference sequence). Trimming left V 0 bases short and J 5 bases short, with 10 bases between. CDR3 in amino acids: CATSRDRGVETQYF. In DNA form, the CDR3 reads TGTGCCACCAGCAGAGATAGGGGAGTCGAGACCCAGTACTTC. Together with reference TRBV15 and TRBJ2-5, the CDR3 gives the full variable domain: DAMVIQNPRYQVTQFGKPVTLSCSQTLNHNVMYWYQQKSSQAPKLLFHYYDKDFNNEADTPDNFQSRRPNTSFCFLDIRSPGLGDTAMYLCATSRDRGVETQYFGPGTRLLVL.

The rearrangement uses TRBV6-2 or TRBV6-3 and TRBJ2-4; weak D call: TRBD1 (6 bases). The V gene lost 6 bases and the J gene lost 8 bases, with 11 bases spanning the gap. Germline values: CDR1 MNHEY, CDR2 SVGEGT. The CDR3 extends over 12 amino acids. DNA for the CDR3: TGTGCCAGCAGACCCAACAGGGACATTCAGTACTTC. Protein: CASRPNRDIQYF.

This clonotype was recorded many times. V usage is TRBV7-2 and J usage is TRBJ2-7; 8 nucleotides align to TRBD2. This CDR3 comprises 13 residues. Germline trimming cut 4 bases from V and 5 bases from J; bases unmatched to any gene: 4. Germline V lookup: CDR1 SGHTA, CDR2 FQGNSA. CDR3 loop: CASSSRTSHEQYF. Here the CDR3 DNA reads TGTGCCAGCAGCTCTAGGACTAGCCACGAGCAGTACTTC.

The rearrangement links TRBV4-3 to TRBJ2-2; D unclear. The V end lost 2 bases, the J end lost 7 bases, and 5 bases lay between the germline ends. In germline, CDR1 is LGHNA, CDR2 YSLEER. The CDR3 runs to 12 residues. The CDR3 loop is CASSQSLGELFF. The CDR3 DNA reads TGCGCCAGCAGCCAATCTCTCGGGGAGCTGTTTTTT.

This clonotype was observed a few times. The CDR3 coding sequence is TGCGCCAGCAGCTTGGCTGAGGCGGGGCTCACTTTC. Translation: CASSLAEAGLTF. The chain employs TRBV5-1 and TRBJ2-6, with a possible D match to TRBD2 (6 bases). V was cut by 0 bases and J by 19 bases, with 14 bases left in between. Germline assignment: CDR1 SGHRS and CDR2 YFSETQ. The CDR3 is 12 amino acids. The variable domain in full, completed from reference TRBV5-1 and TRBJ2-6, reads KAGVTQTPRYLIKTRGQQVTLSCSPISGHRSVSWYQQTPGQGLQFLFEYFSETQRNKGNFPGRFSGRQFSNSRSEMNVSTLELGDSALYLCASSLAEAGLTFGAGSRLTVL.

This rearrangement joins TRBV9 to TRBJ1-6; the match to TRBD1 covers 8 bases. V was pared by 4 bases and J by 9 bases, with 15 bases of the junction left unmatched. CDR3 length: 17 residues. Germline CDR1 is SGDLS and CDR2 is YYNGEE. The CDR3 protein is CASSLLPGQVRGSPLHF. CDR3 sequence (DNA): TGTGCCAGCAGCCTCCTGCCGGGACAGGTCAGGGGTTCACCCCTCCACTTT.

This clonotype was observed at least ten times. V and J are TRBV6-1 and TRBJ2-2; D is undetermined. The V end lost 10 bases, the J end lost 5 bases, and 17 bases lay between the germline ends. Germline CDR1 MNHNS, CDR2 SASEGT. This CDR3 has 14 amino acids. The CDR3 DNA reads TGTGCCACGCTCCGGGCCCTGGGAACCGGGGAGCTGTTTTTT. Amino acid sequence: CATLRALGTGELFF.

V is TRBV20-1 and J is TRBJ2-7, with TRBD2 matching 10 bases. The CDR3 runs to 13 residues. Trimming took 5 bases from V and 7 from J; bases not matched to a gene: 8. Germline CDR1 is DFQATT and CDR2 is SNEGSKA (reference sequence). CDR3 sequence: CSAPTSGNYEQYF. CDR3 in DNA: TGCAGTGCTCCCACTAGCGGGAACTATGAGCAGTACTTC.

This clonotype appeared a few times. This chain connects TRBV14 to TRBJ2-7, with a possible D match to TRBD1 (6 bases). In germline, CDR1 is SGHDN, CDR2 FVKESK. This CDR3 is 16 amino acids long. Trimming left V 8 bases short and J 2 bases short, with 22 bases between. The CDR3 here is CASPGLGQNLTYEQYF. CDR3 DNA: TGTGCCAGCCCGGGGTTAGGACAGAACCTTACCTACGAGCAGTACTTC.

This clonotype was counted ten times or more. J is TRBJ2-7 and V is TRBV5-1; TRBD1 is a possible D gene (6 bases). This CDR3 region has 14 residues. Germline V gives CDR1 SGHRS, CDR2 YFSETQ. Trimming stripped 1 base from V and 3 bases from J, with 11 bases between. CDR3 in DNA: TGCGCCAGCAGCTTGTTGGACAGCCACTACGAGCAGTACTTC. It encodes CASSLLDSHYEQYF.

At least ten counts were recorded for this clonotype. The V call is TRBV5-1, the J call TRBJ2-3, with TRBD2 as a possible D gene (5 bases). Germline V CDR1 and CDR2: SGHRS, YFSETQ. The CDR3 is 14 residues long. V was shortened by 0 bases and J by 5 bases, with 10 bases between the two germline ends. DNA for the CDR3: TGCGCCAGCAGCTTGGTTCGGGATATAGATACGCAGTATTTT. Amino acid sequence: CASSLVRDIDTQYF. Drawing the rest from reference TRBV5-1 and TRBJ2-3, the complete variable domain is KAGVTQTPRYLIKTRGQQVTLSCSPISGHRSVSWYQQTPGQGLQFLFEYFSETQRNKGNFPGRFSGRQFSNSRSEMNVSTLELGDSALYLCASSLVRDIDTQYFGPGTRLTVL.

The V call is TRBV6-1, the J call TRBJ2-1; 12 bases fit TRBD2. The CDR3 consists of 16 residues. J lost 1 base, V lost 7 bases, and 5 bases had no gene match. Per germline, CDR1 MNHNS and CDR2 SASEGT. This CDR3 reads CASTGLAGKSYNEQFF. CDR3 in DNA: TGTGCCAGCACCGGACTAGCGGGGAAATCCTACAATGAGCAGTTCTTC.

This clonotype showed up many times. This chain links TRBV29-1 with TRBJ1-1; a weak D match, TRBD1 (5 bases). The CDR3 is made up of 15 amino acids. Trimming took 7 bases from V and 0 from J, leaving 18 bases between them. Looked up from germline, CDR1 is SQVTM and CDR2 is ANQGSEA. CDR3 DNA sequence: TGCAGCGCACCCGGGACGGCAAACATGAACACTGAAGCTTTCTTT. As protein: CSAPGTANMNTEAFF.

This clonotype was observed many times. An end of the junction differs from the germline gene, which may be a read error. This chain joins TRBV7-7 and TRBJ2-3; 7 nucleotides match TRBD2. In germline, CDR1 is SSHAT, CDR2 FNYEAQ (reference sequence). This CDR3 comprises 16 residues. CDR3: CASSLLASGDTDTQYF. DNA of the CDR3: TGTGCTAGCAGCTTATTGGCTAGCGGCGACACAGATACGCAGTATTTT.

The V call is TRBV28, the J call TRBJ2-7; no firm D call. The CDR3 contains 12 residues. The V and J ends lost 6 bases and 4 bases respectively, with 10 bases between them. The germline V gene encodes CDR1 MDHEN and CDR2 SYDVKM. CDR3 sequence (DNA): TGTGCCAGCAGGAAGGGCGGATACGAGCAGTACTTC. The encoded protein is CASRKGGYEQYF.

Points on this clonotype: Just one base apart from a much larger clone, this may be a read error. The rearrangement uses TRBV12-3 or TRBV12-4 and TRBJ1-1; 7 bases are shared with TRBD1. The CDR3 sequence is 13 residues long. V lost 10 bases and J lost 4; bases outside the gene matches: 9. The CDR3 DNA is TGTGCCATTGGGACAGAGATGAGCACTGAAGCTTTCTTT. Translated, it gives CAIGTEMSTEAFF.

The chain joins TRBV9 to TRBJ2-6; TRBD1 might be the D (6 bases). CDR1 and CDR2 (germline): SGDLS, YYNGEE. V was trimmed by 4 bases and J by 0 bases, leaving 17 bases between them. CDR3 length: 18 residues. CDR3 DNA: TGTGCCAGCAGCTCCGGAAACAGGGCCTTCTCTGGGGCCAACGTCCTGACTTTC. It yields the protein CASSSGNRAFSGANVLTF. Full variable domain (missing parts from reference TRBV9 and TRBJ2-6): DSGVTQTPKHLITATGQRVTLRCSPRSGDLSVYWYQQSLDQGLQFLIQYYNGEERAKGNILERFSAQQFPDLHSELNLSSLELGDSALYFCASSSGNRAFSGANVLTFGAGSRLTVL.

This clonotype was recorded a few times. The CDR3 DNA is TGTGCCAGCACTCTGGACAGGGAGTACTTC. This codes for CASTLDREYF. The chain recombines TRBV6-1 with TRBJ2-5, with 8 bases aligning to TRBD1. V lost 7 bases to trimming and J lost 12 bases; unmatched junction nucleotides: 4. The CDR3 has 10 residues. Germline lookup yields CDR1 MNHNS and CDR2 SASEGT.

This clonotype was recorded many times. The rearrangement uses TRBV7-9 and TRBJ2-7; TRBD1 matches 8 bases. Looked up from germline, CDR1 is SEHNR and CDR2 is FQNEAQ (reference sequence). This CDR3 contains 14 residues. V dropped 7 bases and J dropped 0; count of bases not matched to a gene: 5. Here the CDR3 reads CASKRTGSSYEQYF. The CDR3 coding sequence is TGTGCCAGCAAACGGACAGGGAGCTCCTACGAGCAGTACTTC. The full variable domain, its missing parts supplied by reference TRBV7-9 and TRBJ2-7, is DTGVSQNPRHKITKRGQNVTFRCDPISEHNRLYWYRQTLGQGPEFLTYFQNEAQLEKSRLLSDRFSAERPKGSFSTLEIQRTEQGDSAMYLCASKRTGSSYEQYFGPGTRLTVT.

This chain connects TRBV7-9 to TRBJ2-1; TRBD2 aligns across 11 bases. Germline V gene sequence: CDR1 SEHNR, CDR2 FQNEAQ (reference sequence). The CDR3 extends over 18 amino acids. Losses at the gene ends were 2 bases for V and 5 bases for J; bases not matched to a gene: 11. CDR3 region: CASSLIPGTSGINNEQFF. CDR3 coding DNA: TGTGCCAGCAGCTTAATCCCAGGGACTAGCGGAATAAACAATGAGCAGTTCTTC.

A few counts support this clonotype. J is TRBJ2-2 and V is TRBV15; TRBD1 is a possible D gene (6 bases). This CDR3 comprises 15 residues. Trimming stripped 1 base from V and 7 bases from J, with 13 bases between. Germline assignment: CDR1 LNHNV and CDR2 YYDKDF (reference sequence). The CDR3 reads CATSRGSGVGGELFF. The CDR3 coding sequence is TGTGCCACCAGCAGAGGGTCAGGGGTGGGCGGGGAGCTGTTTTTT. Drawing the rest from reference TRBV15 and TRBJ2-2, the complete variable domain is DAMVIQNPRYQVTQFGKPVTLSCSQTLNHNVMYWYQQKSSQAPKLLFHYYDKDFNNEADTPDNFQSRRPNTSFCFLDIRSPGLGDTAMYLCATSRGSGVGGELFFGEGSRLTVL.

This clonotype has ten or more counts. The J gene is TRBJ2-3, the V gene TRBV29-1, with TRBD1 matching over 9 bases. Germline V gives CDR1 SQVTM, CDR2 ANQGSEA. Trimming took 4 bases from V and 3 from J; bases not matched to a gene: 14. The CDR3 sequence is 17 residues long. The CDR3 here is CSVGGVLTGGRTDTQYF. The CDR3 coding sequence is TGCAGCGTTGGTGGAGTTTTAACAGGGGGCAGGACAGATACGCAGTATTTT.